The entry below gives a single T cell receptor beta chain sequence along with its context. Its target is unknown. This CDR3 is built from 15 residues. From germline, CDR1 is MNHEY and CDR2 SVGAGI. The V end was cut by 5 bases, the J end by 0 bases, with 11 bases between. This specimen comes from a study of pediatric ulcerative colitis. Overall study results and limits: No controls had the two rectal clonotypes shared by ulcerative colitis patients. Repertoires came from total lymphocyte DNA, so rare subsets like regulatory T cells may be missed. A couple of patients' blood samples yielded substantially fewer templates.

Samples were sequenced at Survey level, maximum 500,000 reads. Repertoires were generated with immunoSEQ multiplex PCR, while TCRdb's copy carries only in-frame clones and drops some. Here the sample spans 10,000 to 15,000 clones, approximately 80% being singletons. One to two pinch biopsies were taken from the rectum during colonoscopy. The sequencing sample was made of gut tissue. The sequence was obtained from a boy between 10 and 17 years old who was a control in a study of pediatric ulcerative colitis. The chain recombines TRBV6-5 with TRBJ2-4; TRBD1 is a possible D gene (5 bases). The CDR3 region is CASSRETGAKNIQYF. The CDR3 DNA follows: TGTGCCAGCAGTAGAGAAACAGGAGCCAAAAACATTCAGTACTTC.